This TCR beta chain was documented in a study of cytomegalovirus exposure and HLA in healthy donors. Turning to the study itself: Inside one of the first data releases sat tens of millions of unique TCRs taken from HLA-typed donors. The study placed 70% to 90% of its 350 to 450 genotyped donors in the Caucasian-associated ancestry cluster. Study-level points and caveats: It was in a later analysis that TCR association rates were seen to vary by HLA locus, highest for DRB1 and lowest for HLA-C. Generally TCR sequences proved uncommon, though certain public TCRs appeared in numerous donors.

Note on this clone: Its antigen is unknown.

The study ran its PCR with 60 Vbeta and 13 Jbeta primers. The assay was immunoSEQ multiplex PCR, and TCRdb's table has in-frame clones only and misses some. The sample gives more than 110,000 clones, 75% of which show up once; around 7% is in the top ten. In germline, CDR1 is LNHDA, CDR2 SQIVND (reference sequence). V dropped 6 bases and J dropped 0; count of bases not matched to a gene: 7. There are 15 residues in the CDR3. This sequence joins TRBV19 and TRBJ1-1, with 7 bases identical to TRBD1. The sequence derives from a man younger than 40 in good health and CMV-seronegative. Material for sequencing was PBMCs. The CDR3 loop is CASRPDRNMNTEAFF. The CDR3 DNA reads as TGTGCCAGTAGGCCGGACAGGAACATGAACACTGAAGCTTTCTTT.